Listed below are T cell receptor beta chains from one sample, sequenced in a study of blood T cell repertoires in COVID-19. Produced via immunoSEQ multiplex PCR; TCRdb's table is partial and in-frame only. In the table there are over 85,000 clones, under 95% of which are singletons. Sample: peripheral blood. The receptors derive from a human donor with active COVID-19. The donor label of this sample is uncertain. CDR3s include the opening cysteine and the closing phenylalanine or tryptophan. The D gene is left open where the match is weak. Clone size appears in some rows only: once, few, many, or a class for an expanded clone.

len,d_gene,j_gene,v_gene,abundance,CDR3aa,CDR3nt
14,.,TRBJ2-3,TRBV10-3,.,CAISEYVSTDTQYF,TGTGCCATCAGTGAGTATGTCTCCACAGATACGCAGTATTTT
13,.,TRBJ1-1,TRBV19,.,CASSSQGGTEAFF,TGTGCCAGTAGTTCCCAGGGAGGCACTGAAGCTTTCTTT
15,TRBD1,TRBJ1-5,TRBV6-6,.,CASSYSDRDNQPQHF,TGTGCCAGCAGTTACTCGGACAGGGACAATCAGCCCCAGCATTTT
17,.,TRBJ2-1,TRBV19,once,CASSLFVGGASYNEQFF,TGTGCCAGTAGCCTATTCGTCGGCGGGGCCTCCTACAATGAGCAGTTCTTC
17,TRBD2,TRBJ2-5,TRBV24-1,once,CATSAPGPLAGQETQYF,TGTGCCACCAGTGCCCCGGGGCCCCTAGCGGGGCAAGAGACCCAGTACTTC
15,TRBD1,TRBJ1-6,TRBV2,.,CASSENRGHNSPLHF,TGTGCCAGCAGTGAAAACAGGGGCCATAATTCACCCCTCCACTTT
16,TRBD2,TRBJ2-3,TRBV4-2,.,CASSQDRGGGTDTQYF,TGTGCCAGCAGCCAAGATCGGGGCGGGGGGACAGATACGCAGTATTTT
15,TRBD1,TRBJ1-1,TRBV6-5,.,CASSYSRQGLAEAFF,TGTGCCAGCAGTTACTCGAGACAGGGACTAGCTGAAGCTTTCTTT
14,TRBD1,TRBJ2-7,TRBV24-1,.,CATSPGTAIYEQYF,TGTGCCACCTCGCCCGGGACAGCGATCTACGAGCAGTACTTC
14,TRBD2,TRBJ2-7,TRBV13,.,CASSLSGAAYEQYF,TGTGCCAGCAGCTTAAGCGGGGCCGCCTACGAGCAGTACTTC
15,.,TRBJ1-2,TRBV24-1,.,CATSDRTRRRDGYTF,TGTGCCACCAGTGACCGTACCCGTCGTCGGGATGGCTACACCTTC
16,TRBD1,TRBJ2-3,TRBV7-6,.,CASSLVTGVRTDTQYF,TGTGCCAGCAGCTTAGTAACAGGGGTCCGCACAGATACGCAGTATTTT
13,TRBD1,TRBJ1-3,TRBV28,.,CASTGGTGNTIYF,TGTGCCAGCACAGGGGGCACTGGAAACACCATATATTTT
17,.,TRBJ2-3,TRBV7-2,.,CASSPHVSAGSPDTQYF,TGTGCCAGCAGCCCACACGTCTCCGCGGGCAGTCCAGATACGCAGTATTTT
17,TRBD1,TRBJ1-3,TRBV5-1,.,CASSLVQGDPSGNTIYF,TGCGCCAGCAGCTTGGTACAGGGGGATCCCTCTGGAAACACCATATATTTT
17,TRBD1,TRBJ1-1,TRBV5-1,.,CASSSRRPGQGNTEAFF,TGCGCCAGCAGCTCGCGACGACCGGGACAGGGGAACACTGAAGCTTTCTTT
15,.,TRBJ2-7,TRBV28,medium-sized,CASSPSGAAPYEQYF,TGTGCCAGCAGTCCCTCAGGGGCCGCCCCGTACGAGCAGTACTTC
16,.,TRBJ2-1,TRBV10-1,.,CASSESEGSSYNEQFF,TGCGCCAGCAGTGAGTCTGAAGGGAGCTCCTACAATGAGCAGTTCTTC
12,.,TRBJ2-5,TRBV19,.,CASSISGETQYF,TGTGCCAGTAGTATCTCGGGAGAGACCCAGTACTTC
14,.,TRBJ2-7,TRBV7-2,.,CASSLGQRQGEQYF,TGTGCCAGCAGCCTAGGACAGCGTCAGGGAGAGCAGTACTTC
14,.,TRBJ1-5,TRBV7-9,.,CASSPQGRDQPQHF,TGTGCCAGCAGCCCACAGGGAAGGGATCAGCCCCAGCATTTT
15,.,TRBJ2-2,TRBV20-1,.,CSASRHPQEAGELFF,TGCAGTGCTAGTAGACATCCCCAGGAGGCCGGGGAGCTGTTTTTT
18,.,TRBJ1-5,TRBV23-1,.,CASSRVRETGGDNQPQHF,TGCGCCAGCAGTCGGGTCAGGGAAACTGGGGGCGACAATCAGCCCCAGCATTTT
14,.,TRBJ2-3,TRBV3-1/TRBV3-2,.,CASSQFRTVDTQYF,TGTGCCAGCAGCCAATTCCGGACTGTAGATACGCAGTATTTT
18,TRBD1,TRBJ2-2,TRBV5-4,.,CASSRPGQVGPDTGELFF,TGTGCCAGCAGCCGACCGGGACAGGTGGGACCCGACACCGGGGAGCTGTTTTTT
17,TRBD2,TRBJ2-1,TRBV7-2,.,CASSLSSRSGVYNEQFF,TGTGCCAGCAGCTTATCAAGCAGGAGCGGGGTCTACAATGAGCAGTTCTTC
12,.,TRBJ2-7,TRBV29-1,.,CSVEVRINEQYF,TGCAGCGTTGAGGTCAGGATCAACGAGCAGTACTTC